Shown below are 21 T cell receptor beta chains from a single sample sequenced in a study of T-cell reconstitution after alpha-beta-depleted transplantation in children. Using unique molecular identifiers, the investigators prepared the TCRbeta library. TCRdb reprocessed the PCR reads with MiXCR, giving one entry per CDR3 protein. This table holds about 870,000 distinct CDR3 sequences, around 15% found once. The input for sequencing was PBMCs, mostly from graft donor cells, taken 360 days after TCRalphabeta/CD19-depleted stem cell transplant. The receptors come from a male patient between 10 and 17 years old who had a stem cell transplant for acute lymphoblastic leukemia, so the T cells may come from the graft donor.

CDR3 region: CASSPWSAGELFF. The CDR3 bases are TGTGCCAGCAGCCCTTGGTCCGCCGGGGAGCTGTTTTTT. The chain employs TRBV7-6 and TRBJ2-2; D remains ambiguous. Germline V gene lookup returns CDR1 SGHVS and CDR2 FNYEAQ. The CDR3 extends over 13 amino acids. V gave up 5 bases and J gave up 6 bases, with 10 bases separating them.

On this clonotype: A junction boundary mismatches the germline segment, possibly from a read error. The chain joins TRBV3-1 to TRBJ2-3; 7 positions agree with TRBD2. The CDR3 is 18 amino acids. Germline V gene lookup returns CDR1 LGHDT and CDR2 YNNKEL (reference sequence). The DNA for the CDR3 is TGTGCCTGCAGCCAAGATGGGGGAGGGGCTCGGGGCACAGATACGCAGTATTTT. Amino acid sequence: CACSQDGGGARGTDTQYF.

In its sample, this clonotype was seen a few times. The chain combines TRBV12-3 or TRBV12-4 with TRBJ2-1; 13 positions match TRBD2. There are 17 residues in the CDR3. The J segment lost 3 bases and the V segment lost 2 bases, leaving 4 bases of the junction unmatched. The CDR3 sequence: CASSLRTSGRGYNEQFF. CDR3 nucleotide sequence: TGTGCCAGCAGTTTAAGAACTAGCGGGAGGGGCTACAATGAGCAGTTCTTC.

CDR3 DNA sequence: TGTGCCAGCAGGCCAAAACTCCCGGGACTCCTGAACACTGAAGCTTTCTTT. Its translation: CASRPKLPGLLNTEAFF. The chain uses TRBV6-2 or TRBV6-3 and TRBJ1-1, with a possible D match to TRBD1 (5 bases). The CDR3 is made up of 17 amino acids. The germline V gene encodes CDR1 MNHEY and CDR2 SVGEGT. V shed 6 bases and J shed 0 bases, with 20 bases lying between them.

This clonotype has only a few counts. The chain links TRBV6-5 to TRBJ2-1, with D possibly called TRBD1 or TRBD2 (5 bases each). Per germline, CDR1 MNHEY and CDR2 SVGAGI. V dropped 2 bases and J dropped 7 bases, with 6 bases sitting between them. The CDR3 sequence is 12 residues long. The CDR3 protein is CASSYGGNEQFF. The CDR3, as DNA: TGTGCCAGCAGTTACGGGGGAAATGAGCAGTTCTTC.

This clonotype was recorded at least ten times. The chain employs TRBV7-9 and TRBJ2-5; perhaps D is TRBD1 or TRBD2 (5 bases each). The V gene lost 11 bases and the J gene lost 4 bases, with 14 bases spanning the gap. This CDR3 has 12 amino acids. In germline, CDR1 is SEHNR, CDR2 FQNEAQ (reference sequence). The DNA of the CDR3 is TGTGCCGTCCAGGGAGTCGGAGAGACCCAGTACTTC. It translates to CAVQGVGETQYF.

This rearrangement joins TRBV3-1 to TRBJ1-1, with D perhaps TRBD1 (6 bases). Trimming stripped 4 bases from V and 1 base from J, with 10 bases between. This CDR3 spans 14 amino acids. Germline CDR1 LGHDT, CDR2 YNNKEL (reference sequence). CDR3 in amino acids: CASSPGHSNTEAFF. CDR3 nucleotide sequence: TGTGCCAGCAGCCCGGGACATTCGAACACTGAAGCTTTCTTT.

The chain combines TRBV29-1 with TRBJ2-7; 11 nucleotides align to TRBD1. This CDR3 comprises 15 residues. J gave up 3 bases and V 3 bases, and 7 bases lay outside the gene matches. Germline V gives CDR1 SQVTM, CDR2 ANQGSEA. CDR3 bases: TGCAGCGTTGACAACCGGGACAGGGGGGTCTACGAGCAGTACTTC. Translated, it gives CSVDNRDRGVYEQYF.

This clonotype was observed at least ten times. V and J are TRBV3-1 and TRBJ2-1; D call uncertain. The germline gives CDR1 LGHDT, CDR2 YNNKEL (reference sequence). This CDR3 is built from 13 residues. Trimming took 1 base from V and 9 from J, leaving 10 bases between them. CDR3 DNA sequence: TGTGCCAGCAGCCAAGTATTAGCAGCTGAGCAGTTCTTC. As protein: CASSQVLAAEQFF.

This clonotype was seen repeatedly, ten times or more. The CDR3 DNA follows: TGCGCCAGCAGCTTCGCGGATGATGTGACATCTAGCACAGATACGCAGTATTTT. Its protein product is CASSFADDVTSSTDTQYF. This chain links TRBV5-1 with TRBJ2-3; D is unresolved. Germline lookup yields CDR1 SGHRS and CDR2 YFSETQ. Trimming pared 2 bases from V and 0 bases from J, leaving 19 bases between. The CDR3 spans 18 residues.

At least ten counts were recorded for this clonotype. Possible read error: a much larger clone is one base away. This chain joins TRBV27 and TRBJ2-1; D not certain. The V gene lost 7 bases and the J gene lost 0 bases, with 1 base spanning the gap. Per the germline V gene, CDR1 is MNHEY and CDR2 is SMNVEV (reference sequence). CDR3 size: 11 residues. The CDR3: CASNSYNEQFF. DNA of the CDR3: TGTGCCAGCAACTCCTACAATGAGCAGTTCTTC.

The CDR3 reads CASAFSAKQFF. Written as DNA, the CDR3 is TGTGCCAGCGCCTTTAGCGCAAAGCAGTTCTTC. This sequence joins TRBV6-2 or TRBV6-3 and TRBJ2-1; D perhaps matches TRBD2 (5 bases). The V and J ends lost 8 bases and 11 bases respectively, with 13 bases between them. Germline V CDR1 and CDR2: MNHEY, SVGEGT. The CDR3 length is 11 residues.

This clonotype appeared a few times. J is TRBJ2-5 and V is TRBV6-5, with TRBD2 as a possible D gene (6 bases). Per germline, CDR1 MNHEY and CDR2 SVGAGI. The CDR3 has 14 amino acids. Trimming removed 0 bases at V and 5 bases at J, with 10 bases between. The CDR3 here is CASSYSRAGETQYF. DNA for the CDR3: TGTGCCAGCAGTTACTCTAGGGCGGGGGAGACCCAGTACTTC.

This sequence joins TRBV19 and TRBJ2-1; no reliable D call. The CDR3 extends over 13 amino acids. The ends were cut back, 4 bases at V and 4 bases at J, with 8 bases in the middle. Germline values: CDR1 LNHDA, CDR2 SQIVND (reference sequence). The CDR3 region is CASSTTPYNEQFF. CDR3 in DNA: TGTGCCAGTAGTACCACCCCATACAATGAGCAGTTCTTC. Full variable domain (outside the CDR3, taken from reference TRBV19 and TRBJ2-1): DGGITQSPKYLFRKEGQNVTLSCEQNLNHDAMYWYRQDPGQGLRLIYYSQIVNDFQKGDIAEGYSVSREKKESFPLTVTSAQKNPTAFYLCASSTTPYNEQFFGPGTRLTVL.

This clonotype was counted between two and nine times. The chain joins TRBV5-5 to TRBJ2-1, with 12 bases fitting TRBD2. The CDR3 is 18 amino acids. CDR1 is SGHKS and CDR2 is YYEKEE in the germline V gene (reference sequence). Trimming removed 0 bases from V and 3 bases from J; junction bases left unmatched: 7. The CDR3 DNA sequence: TGTGCCAGCAGCTTGGCAGCGCTAGCGGGAGGGCGCTACAATGAGCAGTTCTTC. This sequence encodes CASSLAALAGGRYNEQFF.

At least ten counts were recorded for this clonotype. The chain has TRBV5-1 and TRBJ2-3; 7 bases agree with TRBD2. CDR3 length: 15 residues. CDR1 SGHRS and CDR2 YFSETQ come from the germline V gene. Trimming cost V 0 bases and J 4 bases; bases outside gene matches: 5. CDR3 in DNA: TGCGCCAGCAGCTTGGAGGCGGGAGTGGCAGATACGCAGTATTTT. This sequence encodes CASSLEAGVADTQYF. The full variable domain, in which reference TRBV5-1 and TRBJ2-3 provide the parts outside the CDR3, is KAGVTQTPRYLIKTRGQQVTLSCSPISGHRSVSWYQQTPGQGLQFLFEYFSETQRNKGNFPGRFSGRQFSNSRSEMNVSTLELGDSALYLCASSLEAGVADTQYFGPGTRLTVL.

The CDR3 DNA reads TGTGCCAGTCGCCAGGGGGCCTTGGAGACCCAGTACTTC. It yields the protein CASRQGALETQYF. This chain connects TRBV2 to TRBJ2-5; TRBD1 agrees at 8 bases. Germline values: CDR1 SNHLY, CDR2 FYNNEI. The junction had 8 bases not matched to a gene; V was cut back by 9 bases and J by 5 bases. The CDR3 length is 13 residues. The complete variable domain, with remaining parts taken from reference TRBV2 and TRBJ2-5, reads EPEVTQTPSHQVTQMGQEVILRCVPISNHLYFYWYRQILGQKVEFLVSFYNNEISEKSEIFDDQFSVERPDGSNFTLKIRSTKLEDSAMYFCASRQGALETQYFGPGTRLLVL.

This clonotype was seen a few times. CDR3 coding DNA: TGTGCCAGCTCACCACGCCGAGGTAGCGGGAGTGGAGAGACCCAGTACTTC. Translated: CASSPRRGSGSGETQYF. The chain combines TRBV18 with TRBJ2-5, with TRBD2 matching over 9 bases. Germline V gene data show CDR1 as KGHSH and CDR2 as LQKENI. Trimming removed 1 base from V and 4 bases from J; junction bases left unmatched: 10. This CDR3 spans 17 amino acids. The complete variable domain, with remaining parts taken from reference TRBV18 and TRBJ2-5, reads NAGVMQNPRHLVRRRGQEARLRCSPMKGHSHVYWYRQLPEEGLKFMVYLQKENIIDESGMPKERFSAEFPKEGPSILRIQQVVRGDSAAYFCASSPRRGSGSGETQYFGPGTRLLVL.

The rearrangement joins TRBV5-1 to TRBJ2-5; 14 nucleotides align to TRBD2. The length of the CDR3 is 18 residues. Germline lookup yields CDR1 SGHRS and CDR2 YFSETQ. After removal of 3 bases from V and 4 bases from J, the junction contained 11 bases not matched to a gene. CDR3 in amino acids: CASSSGLAGGQTPETQYF. CDR3 in DNA: TGCGCCAGCAGCTCTGGACTAGCGGGAGGCCAGACCCCAGAGACCCAGTACTTC. The complete variable domain, with remaining parts taken from reference TRBV5-1 and TRBJ2-5, reads KAGVTQTPRYLIKTRGQQVTLSCSPISGHRSVSWYQQTPGQGLQFLFEYFSETQRNKGNFPGRFSGRQFSNSRSEMNVSTLELGDSALYLCASSSGLAGGQTPETQYFGPGTRLLVL.

This clonotype has just a few counts. V is TRBV12-3 or TRBV12-4 and J is TRBJ2-1; 9 positions match TRBD1. V was clipped by 3 bases and J by 8 bases; unmatched bases: 11. The CDR3 runs 16 residues. The CDR3 here is CASSFDGTGNLYEQFF. In nucleotides, the CDR3 is TGTGCCAGCAGTTTCGACGGGACAGGGAATCTCTATGAGCAGTTCTTC.

The chain joins TRBV5-1 to TRBJ2-7; possible D gene TRBD2, 6 bases. The germline V gene has CDR1 SGHRS and CDR2 YFSETQ. Trimming cost V 4 bases and J 1 base, with 15 bases left between them. CDR3 length: 15 amino acids. This CDR3 reads CASSPKWGGSYEQYF. CDR3 nucleotide sequence: TGCGCCAGCAGCCCCAAGTGGGGAGGATCCTACGAGCAGTACTTC.